This T cell receptor (beta chain) is from a study of shared clonotypes between healthy human individuals. CDR3 length equals 14 residues. Deletions cut 0 bases from V and 2 bases from J, with 8 bases between. Looked up from germline, CDR1 is SGDLS and CDR2 is YYNGEE. Sequenced by immunoSEQ multiplex PCR; TCRdb stores in-frame clones only, minus some. The data contain 2 million to 3 million clones, 90% to 95% of them singletons. Concerning this clone: Other nucleotide sequences in the sample specify the same CDR3.

The chain links TRBV9 to TRBJ2-5; D is perhaps TRBD1 (5 bases). The sequence came from a young man in good health. Some clones in this sample may be carry-over from other donors' samples. The sequencing input was naive CD4+ T cells from PBMCs. Subset: CD45RA+ positively selected. CDR3 bases: TGTGCCAGCAGCGTAGGGTCAGGGCAAGAGACCCAGTACTTC. Its protein product is CASSVGSGQETQYF.